Below are 21 T cell receptor beta chains sequenced from a single sample in a study of shared clonotypes between healthy human individuals. TCRdb keeps only in-frame clones here, not all; method: immunoSEQ multiplex PCR. This table has about 1,500,000 clones, more than 95% appearing once. The sequencing input was naive CD4+ T cells sorted from blood. Stated subset: CD45RA+ positively selected. Every receptor here comes from a man aged 25-40 years in good health.

The rearrangement links TRBV9 to TRBJ2-2, with 11 bases matching TRBD2. In germline, CDR1 is SGDLS, CDR2 YYNGEE. The trim removed 6 bases at V and 8 bases at J, leaving 12 bases unmatched. The CDR3 runs to 16 residues. CDR3: CASTVLAGGPEGELFF. In DNA form, the CDR3 reads TGTGCCAGCACTGTCTTAGCGGGAGGGCCGGAGGGGGAGCTGTTTTTT.

The V and J genes are TRBV10-2 and TRBJ1-1, with TRBD1 identical over 9 bases. CDR1 WSHSY and CDR2 SAAADI come from the germline V gene. This CDR3 comprises 13 residues. J was trimmed by 6 bases and V by 4 bases; bases with no gene match: 3. Here the CDR3 DNA reads TGCGCCAGCAGTGCTACAGGGGGCCCTGAAGCTTTCTTT. This encodes CASSATGGPEAFF.

A single count supports this clone. This sequence joins TRBV5-8 and TRBJ1-2, with D uncertain. V lost 4 bases and J 3 bases, leaving 4 bases between the germline ends. This CDR3 has 11 amino acids. Germline CDR1 and CDR2: SGHTS and YDEGEE. As DNA, the CDR3 is TGTGCCAGCAGCCTTTACTATGGCTACACCTTC. Amino acid sequence: CASSLYYGYTF.

The V and J genes are TRBV18 and TRBJ1-3; D perhaps matches TRBD1 (5 bases). CDR3 length equals 11 residues. CDR1 and CDR2 (germline): KGHSH, LQKENI. Trimming shortened V by 6 bases and J by 8 bases, and 8 bases separated the two germline ends. The chain's CDR3 is CASSTGDTIYF. The CDR3 coding sequence is TGTGCCAGCTCCACGGGGGACACCATATATTTT. Supplemented by reference TRBV18 and TRBJ1-3, the full variable domain reads NAGVMQNPRHLVRRRGQEARLRCSPMKGHSHVYWYRQLPEEGLKFMVYLQKENIIDESGMPKERFSAEFPKEGPSILRIQQVVRGDSAAYFCASSTGDTIYFGEGSWLTVV.

This rearrangement joins TRBV7-6 to TRBJ2-2; 13 bases map to TRBD2. With V trimmed by 1 base and J by 7 bases, 12 bases remained unmatched. CDR1 is SGHVS and CDR2 is FNYEAQ in the germline V gene. This CDR3 region has 19 residues. This chain's CDR3 is CASSLGERTSGRVYGELFF. Here the CDR3 DNA reads TGTGCCAGCAGCTTAGGAGAGAGGACTAGCGGGAGAGTTTACGGGGAGCTGTTTTTT.

The rearrangement joins TRBV4-1 to TRBJ2-4; 10 nucleotides line up with TRBD2. V shed 2 bases and J 0 bases; nucleotides not matched to a gene: 4. Germline V lookup: CDR1 MGHRA, CDR2 YSYEKL. This CDR3 comprises 17 residues. In DNA form, the CDR3 reads TGCGCCAGCAGCCAAACCACTAGCGGGGTAGCCAAAAACATTCAGTACTTC. Protein sequence: CASSQTTSGVAKNIQYF.

This clone came up once. This chain connects TRBV7-8 to TRBJ1-5; D unclear. The CDR3 totals 15 residues. Looked up from germline, CDR1 is SGHVS and CDR2 is FQNEAQ. V lost 5 bases, J lost 3 bases, and 14 bases lay in between. The CDR3 DNA follows: TGTGCCAGCAGCAACGAGCGGATTTACAATCAGCCCCAGCATTTT. It is translated as CASSNERIYNQPQHF. The full variable domain, completed using reference TRBV7-8 and TRBJ1-5, is GAGVSQSPRYKVAKRGQDVALRCDPISGHVSLFWYQQALGQGPEFLTYFQNEAQLDKSGLPSDRFFAERPEGSVSTLKIQRTQQEDSAVYLCASSNERIYNQPQHFGDGTRLSIL.

The chain couples TRBV28 to TRBJ1-1; no clear D gene. Germline V gene lookup returns CDR1 MDHEN and CDR2 SYDVKM. V gave up 5 bases and J gave up 1 base, with 8 bases separating them. The CDR3 is 13 residues long. The CDR3 sequence is CASSRSGNTEAFF. The CDR3 DNA sequence: TGTGCCAGCAGTAGATCCGGGAACACTGAAGCTTTCTTT.

This sequence joins TRBV12-2 and TRBJ2-1. TRBV12-2 is reported as a pseudogene. This CDR3 spans 12 amino acids. The CDR3 here is CASRLLYNEQFF. For the CDR3, the DNA is TGTGCAAGTCGCTTATTGTACAATGAGCAGTTCTTC.

The count of this clone is one. This sequence joins TRBV30 and TRBJ1-5, with D unresolved. Germline V lookup: CDR1 GTSNPN, CDR2 SVGIG (reference sequence). V lost 0 bases and J lost 4, with 7 bases in between. The CDR3 consists of 13 residues. CDR3 amino acids: CAWSVGLNQPQHF. The CDR3 DNA reads as TGTGCCTGGAGTGTTGGGCTTAATCAGCCCCAGCATTTT.

The chain couples TRBV27 to TRBJ2-5; D may be TRBD1 (6 bases). The V and J ends lost 4 bases and 8 bases respectively, with 11 bases between them. Per germline, CDR1 MNHEY and CDR2 SMNVEV (reference sequence). CDR3 length: 12 residues. CDR3 in amino acids: CASSSTGQTQYF. The CDR3 region has the DNA TGTGCCAGCAGTTCGACGGGACAAACCCAGTACTTC.

V usage is TRBV18 and J usage is TRBJ1-5; D may be TRBD1 (5 bases). This CDR3 spans 16 amino acids. Trimming took off 3 bases at V and 7 bases at J, with 19 bases between the two ends. From germline, CDR1 is KGHSH and CDR2 LQKENI. Written as DNA, the CDR3 is TGTGCCAGCTCACCCGCGGGAGATCGGGCAGGGCAGCCCCAGCATTTT. This encodes CASSPAGDRAGQPQHF.

V usage is TRBV5-8 and J usage is TRBJ2-3; 11 bases are shared with TRBD2. Trimming at V came to 4 bases and at J to 6 bases, leaving 7 bases not matched to a gene. This CDR3 is built from 15 residues. Germline CDR1 is SGHTS and CDR2 is YDEGEE. CDR3 amino acids: CASSRGLAESDTQYF. The CDR3 DNA sequence: TGTGCCAGCAGCAGGGGACTAGCGGAATCGGATACGCAGTATTTT. The whole variable domain, remainder taken from reference TRBV5-8 and TRBJ2-3, is EAGVTQSPTHLIKTRGQQATLRCSPISGHTSVYWYQQALGLGLQFLLWYDEGEERNRGNFPPRFSGRQFPNYSSELNVNALELEDSALYLCASSRGLAESDTQYFGPGTRLTVL.

The V and J genes are TRBV5-5 and TRBJ2-3; no firm D call. The germline CDR1 and CDR2 sequences are SGHKS and YYEKEE (reference sequence). V lost 1 base, J lost 0 bases, and 12 bases lay in between. The length of the CDR3 is 16 residues. The CDR3, as DNA: TGTGCCAGCAGCTTGCGGCTAGATTCAAGCACAGATACGCAGTATTTT. It specifies CASSLRLDSSTDTQYF.

This clone was seen once. The CDR3 region has the DNA TGTGCCAGCAGTGATAGGGACTGGGGGAGTACGGAGCAGTTCTTC. As protein: CASSDRDWGSTEQFF. This chain joins TRBV2 and TRBJ2-1; weak D call: TRBD2 (6 bases). Germline CDR1 and CDR2: SNHLY and FYNNEI. With 3 bases removed from V and 10 bases from J, the gap between germline ends came to 19 bases. The CDR3 has 15 amino acids.

A single count supports this clone. The V call is TRBV6-5, the J call TRBJ1-4, with no clear D. The V end was cut by 4 bases, the J end by 5 bases, with 5 bases between. Per the germline V gene, CDR1 is MNHEY and CDR2 is SVGAGI. The CDR3 length is 12 residues. CDR3 residues: CASSLGNEKLFF. The CDR3 DNA follows: TGTGCCAGCAGTTTGGGGAATGAAAAACTGTTTTTT.

The chain employs TRBV7-9 and TRBJ2-3, with D perhaps TRBD2 (6 bases). Trimming shortened V by 1 base and J by 6 bases, and 14 bases separated the two germline ends. Germline V gene data show CDR1 as SEHNR and CDR2 as FQNEAQ (reference sequence). The CDR3 is 15 amino acids. The CDR3: CASSLEGAGGDTQYF. The CDR3 coding sequence is TGTGCCAGCAGCTTAGAAGGGGCAGGAGGGGATACGCAGTATTTT.

J is TRBJ1-1 and V is TRBV2; D is possibly TRBD1 (6 bases). Trimming cost V 11 bases and J 0 bases, with 13 bases left between them. This CDR3 has 13 residues. Germline V gene sequence: CDR1 SNHLY, CDR2 FYNNEI. The CDR3 loop reads CAGNRVMNTEAFF. The DNA of the CDR3 is TGTGCCGGCAACAGGGTAATGAACACTGAAGCTTTCTTT. Full variable domain (remainder filled in from reference TRBV2 and TRBJ1-1): EPEVTQTPSHQVTQMGQEVILRCVPISNHLYFYWYRQILGQKVEFLVSFYNNEISEKSEIFDDQFSVERPDGSNFTLKIRSTKLEDSAMYFCAGNRVMNTEAFFGQGTRLTVV.

This chain connects TRBV4-3 to TRBJ2-1, with D maybe TRBD2 (5 bases). From germline, CDR1 is LGHNA and CDR2 YSLEER. The CDR3 extends over 16 amino acids. V gave up 0 bases and J gave up 2 bases, with 11 bases separating them. The CDR3 is CASSQDLSGAYNEQFF. The CDR3 DNA follows: TGCGCCAGCAGCCAAGATTTATCCGGGGCCTACAATGAGCAGTTCTTC.

This chain links TRBV28 with TRBJ2-7; 9 nucleotides line up with TRBD2. Germline V gives CDR1 MDHEN, CDR2 SYDVKM. The CDR3 runs to 16 residues. V shed 2 bases and J 2 bases; nucleotides not matched to a gene: 7. The CDR3 reads CASSLKGTSNPYEQYF. The CDR3 coding sequence is TGTGCCAGCAGTTTAAAGGGGACTAGCAATCCCTACGAGCAGTACTTC.

This chain joins TRBV30 and TRBJ2-1, with D tentatively TRBD1 (5 bases). The CDR3 covers 16 residues. Germline CDR1 GTSNPN, CDR2 SVGIG (reference sequence). V lost 2 bases, J lost 4 bases, and 18 bases lay in between. This chain's CDR3 is CAWSRGRTNIYNEQFF. The CDR3 nucleotides are TGTGCCTGGAGTAGGGGTCGGACGAACATTTACAATGAGCAGTTCTTC.